One and the same sample provided the 22 T cell receptor beta chains below, sequenced in a study of blood T cell repertoires in COVID-19. Libraries were prepared by immunoSEQ multiplex PCR; TCRdb keeps only in-frame clonotypes and omits some of them. The data show tens of thousands of clones, with 65% to 90% seen just once and roughly 2.6% held by the top ten. The sequenced sample was peripheral blood. The receptors were sampled from an older woman with acute or convalescent COVID-19.

The genes are TRBV2 and TRBJ2-2; perhaps TRBD2 as D (5 bases). Germline V gene sequence: CDR1 SNHLY, CDR2 FYNNEI. The V end lost 6 bases, the J end lost 7 bases, and 18 bases lay between the germline ends. The length of the CDR3 is 15 residues. CDR3 bases: TGTGCCAGCAGAACGACGGGGTCGAAGGGCGGGGAGCTGTTTTTT. As protein: CASRTTGSKGGELFF. Full variable domain (outside the CDR3, taken from reference TRBV2 and TRBJ2-2): EPEVTQTPSHQVTQMGQEVILRCVPISNHLYFYWYRQILGQKVEFLVSFYNNEISEKSEIFDDQFSVERPDGSNFTLKIRSTKLEDSAMYFCASRTTGSKGGELFFGEGSRLTVL.

The gene calls are TRBV3-1 (or the pseudogene TRBV3-2) and TRBJ2-3; TRBD1 matches at 7 bases. In germline, CDR1 is LGHDT, CDR2 YNNKEL (reference sequence). This CDR3 has 14 residues. Losses at the gene ends were 4 bases for V and 6 bases for J; bases not matched to a gene: 7. The CDR3 DNA reads TGTGCCAGCAGCCCGCCTGGGACAGCGGATACGCAGTATTTT. This encodes CASSPPGTADTQYF.

This clone was seen only once. The CDR3 protein is CASRARRTGGYGYTF. The CDR3 DNA is TGTGCCAGTAGGGCCCGGAGGACAGGGGGCTATGGCTACACCTTC. The V and J genes are TRBV19 and TRBJ1-2; 10 bases fit TRBD1. The CDR3 consists of 15 residues. The V segment lost 6 bases and the J segment 4 bases; nucleotides outside the gene matches: 8. From germline, CDR1 is LNHDA and CDR2 SQIVND (reference sequence). The full variable domain, in which reference TRBV19 and TRBJ1-2 provide the parts outside the CDR3, is DGGITQSPKYLFRKEGQNVTLSCEQNLNHDAMYWYRQDPGQGLRLIYYSQIVNDFQKGDIAEGYSVSREKKESFPLTVTSAQKNPTAFYLCASRARRTGGYGYTFGSGTRLTVV.

The chain uses TRBV7-3 and TRBJ2-1; 9 nucleotides align to TRBD1. CDR1 SGHTA and CDR2 FQGTGA come from the germline V gene. The ends lost 6 bases at V and 6 bases at J; junction bases unmatched: 6. This CDR3 has 14 amino acids. CDR3 protein: CASSPGTGSNEQFF. CDR3 nucleotide sequence: TGTGCCAGCAGTCCCGGGACAGGGTCCAATGAGCAGTTCTTC.

This chain uses TRBV28 with TRBJ2-7; D possibly corresponds to TRBD1 (6 bases). This CDR3 comprises 15 residues. The ends were cut back, 6 bases at V and 0 bases at J, with 15 bases in the middle. Germline V lookup: CDR1 MDHEN, CDR2 SYDVKM. This chain's CDR3 is CASSNRQVYSYEQYF. In DNA form, the CDR3 reads TGTGCCAGCAGCAATAGACAGGTATACTCCTACGAGCAGTACTTC.

The rearrangement links TRBV6-6 to TRBJ1-2, with 7 bases fitting TRBD1. From germline, CDR1 is MNHNY and CDR2 SVGAGI (reference sequence). CDR3 size: 14 residues. Trimming cost V 2 bases and J 7 bases; bases outside gene matches: 7. The CDR3 sequence: CASSYLRQGPGYTF. DNA for the CDR3: TGTGCCAGCAGTTACCTAAGACAGGGCCCTGGCTACACCTTC.

The rearrangement joins TRBV12-5 to TRBJ1-4, with a possible D match to TRBD1 (6 bases). Germline V gene lookup returns CDR1 LGHNT and CDR2 FRNRAP. There are 18 residues in the CDR3. V dropped 6 bases and J dropped 3 bases, with 23 bases sitting between them. DNA for the CDR3: TGTGCTAGTGGCCATTGGACCGAACCCGAGGGGGCTAATGAAAAACTGTTTTTT. Translation gives CASGHWTEPEGANEKLFF.

This clone was seen just once. The V call is TRBV6-1, the J call TRBJ1-1; D is possibly TRBD1 (5 bases). CDR1 is MNHNS, CDR2 SASEGT, per germline. CDR3 length equals 14 residues. Trimming stripped 2 bases from V and 7 bases from J, with 14 bases between. CDR3 sequence (DNA): TGTGCCAGCAGTGAACTTGCAGGGCCGCTTGAAGCTTTCTTT. Translation: CASSELAGPLEAFF.

This rearrangement joins TRBV3-1 (or the pseudogene TRBV3-2) to TRBJ2-3; 13 bases agree with TRBD2. V gave up 3 bases and J gave up 2 bases; unmatched junction bases: 5. The germline V gene encodes CDR1 LGHDT and CDR2 YNNKEL (reference sequence). This CDR3 spans 17 amino acids. CDR3 sequence (DNA): TGTGCCAGCAGCCAGACGGGACTAGCGGGAAACACAGATACGCAGTATTTT. The encoded protein is CASSQTGLAGNTDTQYF.

The J gene is TRBJ1-2, the V gene TRBV15; 7 bases map to TRBD1. From germline, CDR1 is LNHNV and CDR2 YYDKDF (reference sequence). Unmatched junction bases numbered 9, after V lost 4 bases and J lost 4 bases. This CDR3 comprises 15 residues. The CDR3 sequence: CATSIDLGTAYGYTF. The CDR3 nucleotides are TGTGCCACCAGCATTGATTTGGGGACAGCCTATGGCTACACCTTC. Based on the CDR3 plus reference TRBV15 and TRBJ1-2, the full variable domain is DAMVIQNPRYQVTQFGKPVTLSCSQTLNHNVMYWYQQKSSQAPKLLFHYYDKDFNNEADTPDNFQSRRPNTSFCFLDIRSPGLGDTAMYLCATSIDLGTAYGYTFGSGTRLTVV.

The rearrangement links TRBV6-2 or TRBV6-3 to TRBJ1-5; TRBD1 aligns across 8 bases. V lost 7 bases to trimming and J lost 0 bases; unmatched junction nucleotides: 5. The CDR3 totals 15 residues. Germline CDR1 and CDR2: MNHEY and SVGEGT. The CDR3 DNA reads as TGTGCCAGCAACCCGACAGGGGTTAGCAATCAGCCCCAGCATTTT. This codes for CASNPTGVSNQPQHF.

The chain combines TRBV5-8 with TRBJ2-1, with 10 nucleotides matching TRBD2. Per germline, CDR1 SGHTS and CDR2 YDEGEE. The V gene end was trimmed by 5 bases and the J gene end by 6 bases; junction bases not matched to a gene: 8. The CDR3 spans 15 residues. CDR3 sequence reads: CASSYGTSESNEQFF. In nucleotides, the CDR3 is TGTGCCAGCAGTTACGGGACTAGCGAATCCAATGAGCAGTTCTTC.

This chain links TRBV11-2 with TRBJ1-1, with D maybe TRBD1 (6 bases). CDR1 and CDR2 from the germline V gene are SGHAT and FQNNGV. The CDR3 covers 14 residues. With 5 bases removed from V and 6 bases from J, the gap between germline ends came to 16 bases. Written as DNA, the CDR3 is TGTGCCAGCAGCGCTGGACAGCAACCGGCTGAAGCTTTCTTT. It yields the protein CASSAGQQPAEAFF.

As for this clone: One junction end disagrees with the germline gene, perhaps due to a read error. The V and J genes are TRBV7-7 and TRBJ1-4, with D perhaps TRBD1 (5 bases). The germline CDR1 and CDR2 sequences are SSHAT and FNYEAQ (reference sequence). This CDR3 region has 16 residues. CDR3 nucleotide sequence: TGTGCTAGCAGCTCCCCCCCCAGGGAATTGGATGAAAAACTGTTTTTT. This encodes CASSSPPRELDEKLFF.

This chain joins TRBV19 and TRBJ2-2; 10 bases agree with TRBD1. Germline V gene sequence: CDR1 LNHDA, CDR2 SQIVND (reference sequence). The CDR3 is 17 residues long. The junction had 12 bases not matched to a gene; V was cut back by 5 bases and J by 6 bases. This chain's CDR3 is CASSVGQGKALAGELFF. CDR3 DNA sequence: TGTGCCAGTAGTGTGGGACAGGGGAAAGCGCTGGCCGGGGAGCTGTTTTTT.

The chain joins TRBV6-6 to TRBJ2-1, with 8 bases that match TRBD1. Per germline, CDR1 MNHNY and CDR2 SVGAGI (reference sequence). The CDR3 covers 16 residues. V dropped 8 bases and J dropped 3; count of bases not matched to a gene: 12. The CDR3 coding sequence is TGTGCCAGCGGGTATCCAGGGGGCAAGGACTACAATGAGCAGTTCTTC. Encoded protein: CASGYPGGKDYNEQFF.

The chain carries TRBV5-1 and TRBJ1-3; 10 bases are shared with TRBD1. V dropped 6 bases and J dropped 7; count of bases not matched to a gene: 13. This CDR3 region has 16 residues. Germline V gene sequence: CDR1 SGHRS, CDR2 YFSETQ. The CDR3: CASTDGGTGAINTIYF. The CDR3 DNA reads as TGCGCCAGCACCGATGGCGGGACAGGGGCTATTAACACCATATATTTT.

This clone was seen a handful of times. The chain uses TRBV9 and TRBJ1-6; 10 bases are a match to TRBD1. The CDR3 has 14 amino acids. Germline CDR1 and CDR2: SGDLS and YYNGEE. V trimming: 3 bases; J trimming: 11 bases; junction bases outside the gene matches: 5. The CDR3 DNA follows: TGTGCCAGCAGCGCGAGCGGGACAGGGGCACCCCTCCACTTT. Encoded protein: CASSASGTGAPLHF. Full variable domain (rest looked up from reference TRBV9 and TRBJ1-6): DSGVTQTPKHLITATGQRVTLRCSPRSGDLSVYWYQQSLDQGLQFLIQYYNGEERAKGNILERFSAQQFPDLHSELNLSSLELGDSALYFCASSASGTGAPLHFGNGTRLTVT.

The V gene is TRBV30, the J gene TRBJ2-1, with 10 positions matching TRBD2. V gave up 0 bases and J gave up 9 bases; unmatched junction bases: 8. The CDR3 is 15 amino acids. Germline V CDR1 and CDR2: GTSNPN, SVGIG (reference sequence). This CDR3 is CAWSVGGSGRSEQFF. In DNA, the CDR3 is TGTGCCTGGAGTGTGGGGGGTAGCGGGAGGAGTGAGCAGTTCTTC.

The rearrangement uses TRBV30 and TRBJ2-1; 8 bases map to TRBD2. From germline, CDR1 is GTSNPN and CDR2 SVGIG (reference sequence). This CDR3 spans 15 amino acids. CDR3 region: CGSQWGGRLGNEQFF. As DNA, the CDR3 is TGTGGCTCTCAATGGGGCGGGAGGTTGGGTAATGAGCAGTTCTTC.

This clone was observed a few times. V is TRBV2 and J is TRBJ2-5; 7 nucleotides agree with TRBD2. With 4 bases clipped from V and 5 bases from J, the junction kept 7 bases outside the gene matches. Germline V gene lookup returns CDR1 SNHLY and CDR2 FYNNEI. The CDR3 runs to 14 residues. The CDR3 region is CASSVGIGRETQYF. The DNA for the CDR3 is TGTGCCAGCAGTGTCGGTATCGGGAGGGAGACCCAGTACTTC.

The chain combines TRBV27 with TRBJ2-3; TRBD2 might be the D (7 bases). V lost 5 bases and J lost 3, with 18 bases in between. The CDR3 extends over 16 amino acids. Germline V gene data show CDR1 as MNHEY and CDR2 as SMNVEV (reference sequence). CDR3 region: CASSRNRGARTDTQYF. The CDR3 coding sequence is TGTGCCAGCAGTAGGAACCGGGGGGCTCGGACAGATACGCAGTATTTT.